This is a list of T cell receptor beta chains from one sample in a study of shared clonotypes between healthy human individuals. Some clones are missing from TCRdb's copy, which holds only in-frame ones; the method was immunoSEQ multiplex PCR. Found here are roughly 2.1 million clones, about 93% of them singletons; the top ten hold 1.5% to 2%. The sequencing sample was made of naive CD8+ T cells from PBMCs. The receptors here all came from a man between 18 and 29 years old in good health. Some clones in this sample may be carry-over from other donors' samples. Each CDR3 is given with its conserved first and last residue. D genes are given only for firm matches. Clone size is given for some rows only: seen once, a few or many times, or a class if the clone is expanded.

v_call,clone_size,j_call,d_call,cdr3_aa,cdr3_nt
TRBV27,NA,TRBJ2-1,NA,CASSFGLIPYEQFF,TGTGCCAGCAGTTTCGGTCTCATCCCCTATGAGCAGTTCTTC
TRBV7-9,once,TRBJ1-1,NA,CASSTGRGGEAFF,TGTGCCAGCAGCACCGGGAGAGGTGGAGAAGCTTTCTTT
TRBV7-9,once,TRBJ2-5,NA,CASRGVEYGGETQYF,TGTGCCAGCAGAGGGGTAGAGTATGGAGGGGAGACCCAGTACTTC
TRBV11-2,NA,TRBJ2-1,TRBD2,CASSFRGGSNEQFF,TGTGCCAGCAGCTTTCGTGGCGGGAGTAATGAGCAGTTCTTC
TRBV27,NA,TRBJ2-6,NA,CASRRIGHLSGANVLTF,TGTGCCAGCAGACGGATTGGACACCTCTCTGGGGCCAACGTCCTGACTTTC
TRBV15,NA,TRBJ2-7,NA,CATSGGAHYEQYF,TGTGCCACAAGTGGGGGCGCCCACTACGAGCAGTACTTC
TRBV4-3,NA,TRBJ1-3,NA,CASSQDTGSGNTIYF,TGCGCCAGCAGCCAAGATACCGGGTCTGGAAACACCATATATTTT
TRBV7-9,NA,TRBJ2-5,NA,CASSHRTKYRTFAETQYF,TGTGCCAGCAGTCACCGGACGAAATATCGGACTTTTGCGGAGACCCAGTACTTC
TRBV27,NA,TRBJ2-1,TRBD2,CASRTYPGTSWGEQFF,TGTGCCAGCAGGACTTATCCCGGGACTAGCTGGGGTGAGCAGTTCTTC
TRBV29-1,NA,TRBJ1-1,TRBD1,CSVAGGSTNTEAFF,TGCAGCGTTGCAGGGGGCTCAACGAACACTGAAGCTTTCTTT
TRBV6-4,NA,TRBJ2-1,TRBD2,CASSDRASGIDEQFF,TGTGCCAGCAGTGACAGGGCTAGCGGGATAGATGAGCAGTTCTTC
TRBV29-1,NA,TRBJ2-1,NA,CSVMPGAFF,TGCAGCGTTATGCCCGGGGCGTTCTTC
TRBV29-1,NA,TRBJ2-1,NA,CSVVFRGGPSYNEQFF,TGCAGCGTCGTTTTTAGGGGGGGCCCTTCCTACAATGAGCAGTTCTTC
TRBV15,NA,TRBJ2-6,NA,CATSRDPIGSGANVLTF,TGTGCCACCAGCAGAGATCCGATTGGCTCTGGGGCCAACGTCCTGACTTTC
TRBV25-1,NA,TRBJ2-7,NA,CASSEKAHHLYEQYF,TGTGCCAGCAGTGAAAAGGCCCACCACCTCTACGAGCAGTACTTC
TRBV11-1,NA,TRBJ2-5,TRBD1,CASSLNGGQVLETQYF,TGTGCCAGCAGCTTAAATGGGGGACAGGTCTTAGAGACCCAGTACTTC
TRBV4-1,NA,TRBJ2-3,TRBD1,CASSQERGLHSDTQYF,TGCGCCAGCAGCCAAGAGAGGGGGCTGCATTCAGATACGCAGTATTTT
TRBV4-3,NA,TRBJ2-1,NA,CASSQDLRLGEQFF,TGCGCCAGCAGCCAAGATCTCCGATTGGGTGAGCAGTTCTTC
TRBV10-3,NA,TRBJ2-7,NA,CAISGTPPYEQYF,TGTGCCATCAGTGGAACACCACCTTACGAGCAGTACTTC
TRBV19,NA,TRBJ1-1,NA,CASSVSYRDLNTEAFF,TGTGCCAGTAGTGTTTCATACAGGGACTTGAACACTGAAGCTTTCTTT
TRBV28,once,TRBJ2-7,NA,CASSYGTGSYEQYF,TGTGCCAGCAGTTACGGGACGGGTTCCTACGAGCAGTACTTC
TRBV15,NA,TRBJ1-5,TRBD1,CATSRDSQGAPNQPQHF,TGTGCCACCAGCAGAGATTCACAGGGGGCACCCAATCAGCCCCAGCATTTT
TRBV6-5,NA,TRBJ1-5,NA,CASRDTYSNQPQHF,TGTGCCAGCAGGGACACGTATAGCAATCAGCCCCAGCATTTT
TRBV4-1,NA,TRBJ2-1,NA,CASSPLGPIPDYEQFF,TGCGCCAGCAGCCCCCTAGGACCGATCCCCGACTATGAGCAGTTCTTC
TRBV4-1,NA,TRBJ2-7,NA,CASSQDEESGHSYEQYF,TGCGCCAGCAGCCAAGATGAGGAGAGCGGTCACTCCTACGAGCAGTACTTC
TRBV27,NA,TRBJ2-3,TRBD2,CASSFTSGRTDTQYF,TGTGCCAGCAGCTTTACTAGCGGGAGAACAGATACGCAGTATTTT
TRBV10-1,NA,TRBJ2-1,TRBD1,CATNGTDPYNEQFF,TGCGCCACCAACGGGACAGACCCCTACAATGAGCAGTTCTTC
TRBV4-1,few,TRBJ2-2,TRBD2,CASSHGTGLAVGELFF,TGCGCCAGCAGCCATGGAACGGGACTAGCGGTCGGGGAGCTGTTTTTT
TRBV7-3,NA,TRBJ2-3,NA,CASSLNLASADTQYF,TGTGCCAGCAGCTTAAATCTAGCTTCCGCAGATACGCAGTATTTT
TRBV30,NA,TRBJ2-1,TRBD2,CAWSAGRGFLYNEQFF,TGTGCCTGGAGCGCGGGGCGGGGGTTTTTGTACAATGAGCAGTTCTTC
TRBV13,NA,TRBJ2-1,NA,CASSLGVPTSYNEQFF,TGTGCCAGCAGCTTAGGAGTCCCAACATCCTACAATGAGCAGTTCTTC
TRBV7-9,NA,TRBJ1-2,TRBD1,CASSYVTGDNYGYTF,TGTGCCAGCAGCTATGTAACAGGGGATAACTATGGCTACACCTTC
TRBV7-9,NA,TRBJ1-2,NA,CASSLAGFYGYTF,TGTGCCAGCAGCTTAGCTGGATTCTATGGCTACACCTTC
TRBV27,NA,TRBJ1-2,NA,CASLDPTTHRGYTF,TGTGCCAGCCTGGACCCAACAACCCACCGTGGTTACACCTTC
TRBV11-2,NA,TRBJ2-1,TRBD2,CASSLVPGLAGDNEQFF,TGTGCCAGCAGCTTAGTCCCGGGACTAGCGGGTGACAATGAGCAGTTCTTC
TRBV4-3,NA,TRBJ2-1,NA,CASSQDRLAYYNEQFF,TGCGCCAGCAGCCAAGATCGTCTGGCCTACTACAATGAGCAGTTCTTC
TRBV4-3,NA,TRBJ2-1,NA,CASSQSRDTYNEQFF,TGCGCCAGCAGCCAGTCTCGGGACACCTACAATGAGCAGTTCTTC
TRBV5-4,NA,TRBJ2-7,TRBD2,CASSLDASGRVPPYEQYF,TGTGCCAGCAGCTTGGACGCTAGCGGGAGGGTCCCCCCCTACGAGCAGTACTTC
TRBV5-1,once,TRBJ1-1,TRBD1,CASSLQGGGTEAFF,TGCGCCAGCAGCCTACAGGGGGGTGGCACTGAAGCTTTCTTT
TRBV4-1,NA,TRBJ2-7,TRBD2,CASSLSASGSLSYEQYF,TGCGCCAGCAGCCTTTCTGCTAGCGGGAGTTTATCCTACGAGCAGTACTTC
TRBV27,NA,TRBJ2-2,TRBD2,CASTLLMTSGTNTGELFF,TGTGCCAGCACCCTACTGATGACTAGCGGGACTAACACCGGGGAGCTGTTTTTT
TRBV11-2,NA,TRBJ2-2,NA,CASSRKNTGELFF,TGTGCCAGCAGCCGAAAGAACACCGGGGAGCTGTTTTTT
TRBV27,NA,TRBJ2-7,NA,CASSGGLPSYEQYF,TGTGCCAGCAGTGGAGGACTTCCTTCCTACGAGCAGTACTTC
TRBV27,once,TRBJ2-6,NA,CASSSKQEGANVLTF,TGTGCCAGCAGTTCCAAGCAGGAGGGGGCCAACGTCCTGACTTTC
TRBV5-1,NA,TRBJ2-7,NA,CASSYPGQGNSEQYF,TGCGCCAGCAGCTATCCGGGCCAGGGTAACTCCGAGCAGTACTTC
TRBV27,NA,TRBJ2-1,TRBD1,CASSLIWDRGYNEQFF,TGTGCCAGCAGTTTAATTTGGGACAGGGGTTACAATGAGCAGTTCTTC
TRBV7-8,NA,TRBJ2-7,TRBD2,CASSLGLAGGPRSYEQYF,TGTGCCAGCAGCTTAGGACTAGCGGGAGGGCCCCGGAGCTACGAGCAGTACTTC
TRBV27,once,TRBJ2-7,NA,CASSLTGGQGLSYEQYF,TGTGCCAGCAGTTTAACGGGAGGACAGGGCCTCTCCTACGAGCAGTACTTC
TRBV27,NA,TRBJ2-5,TRBD1,CASSLVETGGVKTQYF,TGTGCCAGCAGTTTAGTCGAGACAGGGGGTGTCAAGACCCAGTACTTC
TRBV5-6,NA,TRBJ2-1,TRBD2,CASSLALAGGYNEQFF,TGTGCCAGCAGCTTGGCCCTCGCGGGAGGTTACAATGAGCAGTTCTTC
TRBV4-1,NA,TRBJ2-1,TRBD2,CASSVGLAGDNEQFF,TGCGCCAGCAGCGTGGGACTAGCGGGGGACAATGAGCAGTTCTTC
TRBV7-9,NA,TRBJ2-2,TRBD1,CASHIRRTGTGNTGELFF,TGTGCCAGCCATATTCGACGAACCGGGACAGGGAACACCGGGGAGCTGTTTTTT